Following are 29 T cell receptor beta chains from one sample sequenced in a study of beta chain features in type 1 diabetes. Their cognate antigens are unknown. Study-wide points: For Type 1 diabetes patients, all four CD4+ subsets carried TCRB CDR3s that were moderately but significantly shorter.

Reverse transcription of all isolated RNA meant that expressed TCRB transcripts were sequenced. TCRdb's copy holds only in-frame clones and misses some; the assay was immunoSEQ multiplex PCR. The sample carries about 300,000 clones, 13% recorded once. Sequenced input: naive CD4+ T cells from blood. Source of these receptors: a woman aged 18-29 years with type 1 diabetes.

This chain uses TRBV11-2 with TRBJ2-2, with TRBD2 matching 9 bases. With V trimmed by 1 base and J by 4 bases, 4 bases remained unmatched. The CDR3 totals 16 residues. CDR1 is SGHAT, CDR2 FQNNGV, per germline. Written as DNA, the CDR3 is TGTGCCAGCAGCTTAGGCGGGAGGGCCGGCACCGGGGAGCTGTTTTTT. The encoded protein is CASSLGGRAGTGELFF.

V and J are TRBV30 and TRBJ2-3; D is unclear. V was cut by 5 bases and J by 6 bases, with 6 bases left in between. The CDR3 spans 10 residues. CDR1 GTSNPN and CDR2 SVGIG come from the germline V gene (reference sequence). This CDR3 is CAWRVDTQYF. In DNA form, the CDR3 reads TGTGCCTGGCGAGTGGATACGCAGTATTTT.

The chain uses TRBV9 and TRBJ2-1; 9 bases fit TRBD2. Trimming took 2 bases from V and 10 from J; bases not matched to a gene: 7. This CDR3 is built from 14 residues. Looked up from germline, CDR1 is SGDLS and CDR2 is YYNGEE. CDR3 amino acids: CASSVGREGGEQFF. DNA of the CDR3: TGTGCCAGCAGCGTCGGGCGGGAGGGCGGCGAGCAGTTCTTC. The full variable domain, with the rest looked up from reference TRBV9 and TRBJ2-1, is DSGVTQTPKHLITATGQRVTLRCSPRSGDLSVYWYQQSLDQGLQFLIQYYNGEERAKGNILERFSAQQFPDLHSELNLSSLELGDSALYFCASSVGREGGEQFFGPGTRLTVL.

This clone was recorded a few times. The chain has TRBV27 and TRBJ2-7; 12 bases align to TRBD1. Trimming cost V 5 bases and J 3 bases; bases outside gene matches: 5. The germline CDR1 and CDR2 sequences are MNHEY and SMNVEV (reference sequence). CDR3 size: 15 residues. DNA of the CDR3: TGTGCCAGCAGTCCCGGGACAGGGGGCAACTACGAGCAGTACGTC. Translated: CASSPGTGGNYEQYV.

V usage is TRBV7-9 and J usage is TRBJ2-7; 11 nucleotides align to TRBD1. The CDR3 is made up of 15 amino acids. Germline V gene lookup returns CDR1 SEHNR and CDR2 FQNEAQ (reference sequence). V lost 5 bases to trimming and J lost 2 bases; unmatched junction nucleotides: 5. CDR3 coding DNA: TGTGCCAGCAGCCCAGGGACAGGGGGTCCCTACGAGCAGTACTTC. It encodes CASSPGTGGPYEQYF.

DNA of the CDR3: TGTGCCAGCACTCTTAACAGGGACGGCGATCAGCCCCAGCATTTT. It codes for CASTLNRDGDQPQHF. J is TRBJ1-5 and V is TRBV6-5, with D possibly being TRBD1 (6 bases). Between the trimmed V and J ends, which lost 7 bases and 5 bases, there was a span of 18 bases. This CDR3 has 15 amino acids. Germline values: CDR1 MNHEY, CDR2 SVGAGI.

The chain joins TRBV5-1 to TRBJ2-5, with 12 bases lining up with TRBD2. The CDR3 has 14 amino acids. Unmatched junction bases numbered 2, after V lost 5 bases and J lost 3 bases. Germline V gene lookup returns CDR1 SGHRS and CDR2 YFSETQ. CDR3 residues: CASSRTSGEETQYF. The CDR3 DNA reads TGCGCCAGCAGTCGGACTAGCGGGGAAGAGACCCAGTACTTC.

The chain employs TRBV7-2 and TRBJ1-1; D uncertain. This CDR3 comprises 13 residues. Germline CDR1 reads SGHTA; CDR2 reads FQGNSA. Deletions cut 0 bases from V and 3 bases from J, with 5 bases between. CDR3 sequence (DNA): TGTGCCAGCAGCTTAGCGGCAGACACTGAAGCTTTCTTT. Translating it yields CASSLAADTEAFF.

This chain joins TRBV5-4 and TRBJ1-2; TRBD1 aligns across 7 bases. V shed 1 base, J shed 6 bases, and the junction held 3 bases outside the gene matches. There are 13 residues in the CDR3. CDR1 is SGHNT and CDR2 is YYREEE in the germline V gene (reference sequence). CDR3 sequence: CASSLTGTDGYTF. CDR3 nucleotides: TGTGCCAGCAGCTTGACAGGGACAGATGGCTACACCTTC.

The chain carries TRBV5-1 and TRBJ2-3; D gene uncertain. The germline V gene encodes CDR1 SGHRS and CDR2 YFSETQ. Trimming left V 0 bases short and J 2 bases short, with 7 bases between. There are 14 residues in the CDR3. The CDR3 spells CASSLGWPTDTQYF. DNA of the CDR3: TGCGCCAGCAGCTTGGGATGGCCCACAGATACGCAGTATTTT. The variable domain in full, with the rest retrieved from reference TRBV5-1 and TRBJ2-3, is KAGVTQTPRYLIKTRGQQVTLSCSPISGHRSVSWYQQTPGQGLQFLFEYFSETQRNKGNFPGRFSGRQFSNSRSEMNVSTLELGDSALYLCASSLGWPTDTQYFGPGTRLTVL.

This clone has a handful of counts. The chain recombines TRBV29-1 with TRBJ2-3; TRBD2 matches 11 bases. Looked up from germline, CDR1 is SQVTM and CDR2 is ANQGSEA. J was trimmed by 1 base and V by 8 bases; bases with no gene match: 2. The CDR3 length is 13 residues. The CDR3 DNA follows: TGCAGCTCGGGACTAGCGGGCACAGATACGCAGTATTTT. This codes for CSSGLAGTDTQYF.

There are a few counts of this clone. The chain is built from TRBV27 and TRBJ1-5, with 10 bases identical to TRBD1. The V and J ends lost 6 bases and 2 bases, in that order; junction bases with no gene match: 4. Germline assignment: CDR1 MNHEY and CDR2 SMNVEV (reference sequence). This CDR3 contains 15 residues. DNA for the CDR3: TGTGCCAGCAGACCGGGACAGGGGCGCAATCAGCCCCAGCATTTT. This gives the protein CASRPGQGRNQPQHF.

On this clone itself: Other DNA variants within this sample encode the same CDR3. The CDR3 protein is CASSSTMNTEAFF. Written as DNA, the CDR3 is TGTGCCAGCAGCTCTACTATGAACACTGAAGCTTTCTTT. This rearrangement joins TRBV7-2 to TRBJ1-1, with D unresolved. The germline V and J ends were trimmed by 4 bases and 0 bases, with 6 bases remaining between them. The CDR3 consists of 13 residues. Germline CDR1 reads SGHTA; CDR2 reads FQGNSA.

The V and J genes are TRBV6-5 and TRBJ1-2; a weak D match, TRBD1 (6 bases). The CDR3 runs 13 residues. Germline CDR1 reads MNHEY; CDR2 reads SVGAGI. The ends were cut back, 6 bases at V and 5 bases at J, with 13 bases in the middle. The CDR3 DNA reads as TGTGCCAGCAGGGCAGGGGATCAGTATGGCTACACCTTC. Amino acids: CASRAGDQYGYTF.

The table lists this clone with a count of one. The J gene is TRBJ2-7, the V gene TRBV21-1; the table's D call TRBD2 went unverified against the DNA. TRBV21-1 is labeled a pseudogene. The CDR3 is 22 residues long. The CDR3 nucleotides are TGTGCCAGCAGCAAAGAAGATCCAGGGAAGTGTTCACTAGCGGGAGCTGGGTACGAGCAGTACGTC. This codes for CASSKEDPGKCSLAGAGYEQYV.

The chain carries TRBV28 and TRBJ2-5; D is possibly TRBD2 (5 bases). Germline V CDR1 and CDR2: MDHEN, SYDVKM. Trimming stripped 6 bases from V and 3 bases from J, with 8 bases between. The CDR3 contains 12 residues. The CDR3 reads CASSLGEETQYF. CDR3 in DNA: TGTGCCAGCAGCCTGGGAGAAGAGACCCAGTACTTC.

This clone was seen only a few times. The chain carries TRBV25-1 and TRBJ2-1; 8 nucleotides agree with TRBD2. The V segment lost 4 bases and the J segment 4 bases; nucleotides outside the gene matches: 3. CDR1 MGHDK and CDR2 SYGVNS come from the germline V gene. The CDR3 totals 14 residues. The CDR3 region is CASSGTGGYNEQFF. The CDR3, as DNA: TGTGCCAGCAGTGGGACGGGAGGGTACAATGAGCAGTTCTTC.

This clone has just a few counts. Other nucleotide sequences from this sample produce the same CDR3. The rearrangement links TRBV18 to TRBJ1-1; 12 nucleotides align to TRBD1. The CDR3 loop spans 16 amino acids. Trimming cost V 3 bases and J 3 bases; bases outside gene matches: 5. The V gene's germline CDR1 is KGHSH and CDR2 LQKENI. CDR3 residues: CASSPGTGGGDTEAFF. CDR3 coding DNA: TGTGCCAGCTCACCCGGGACAGGGGGCGGTGACACTGAAGCTTTCTTT.

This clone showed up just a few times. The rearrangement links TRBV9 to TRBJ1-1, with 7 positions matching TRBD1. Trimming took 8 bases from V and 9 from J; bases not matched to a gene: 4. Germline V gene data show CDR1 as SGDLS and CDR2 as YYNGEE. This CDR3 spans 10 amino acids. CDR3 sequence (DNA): TGTGCCAGATACAGGGGAAAAGCTTTCTTT. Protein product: CARYRGKAFF.

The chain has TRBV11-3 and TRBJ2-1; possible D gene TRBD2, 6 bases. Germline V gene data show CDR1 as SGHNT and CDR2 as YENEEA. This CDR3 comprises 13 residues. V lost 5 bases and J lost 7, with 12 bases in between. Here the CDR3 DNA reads TGTGCCAGCAGCCGTCGAAGCGGGAATGAGCAGTTCTTC. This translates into CASSRRSGNEQFF. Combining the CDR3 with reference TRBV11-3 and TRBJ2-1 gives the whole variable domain EAGVVQSPRYKIIEKKQPVAFWCNPISGHNTLYWYLQNLGQGPELLIRYENEEAVDDSQLPKDRFSAERLKGVDSTLKIQPAELGDSAVYLCASSRRSGNEQFFGPGTRLTVL.

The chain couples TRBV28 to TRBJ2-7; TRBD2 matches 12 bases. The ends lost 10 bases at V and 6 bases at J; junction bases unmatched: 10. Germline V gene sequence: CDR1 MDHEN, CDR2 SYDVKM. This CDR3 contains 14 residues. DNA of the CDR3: TGTGCCACCTGGATGACTAGCGGGAGCGGCGAGCAGTACTTC. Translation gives CATWMTSGSGEQYF.

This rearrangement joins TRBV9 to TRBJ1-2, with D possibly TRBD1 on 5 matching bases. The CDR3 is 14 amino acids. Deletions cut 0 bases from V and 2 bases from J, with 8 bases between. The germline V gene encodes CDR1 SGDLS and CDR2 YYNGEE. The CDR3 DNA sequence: TGTGCCAGCAGCGTAGAGGAGGGGAACTATGGCTACACCTTC. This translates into CASSVEEGNYGYTF.

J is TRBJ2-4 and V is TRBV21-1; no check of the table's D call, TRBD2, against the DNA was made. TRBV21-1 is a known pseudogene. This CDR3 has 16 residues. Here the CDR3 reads CASSKETEAVKNIQYF. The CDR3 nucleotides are TGTGCCAGCAGCAAAGAGACGGAGGCTGTCAAAAACATTCAGTACTTC.

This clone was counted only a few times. CDR3 coding DNA: TGTGCCAGCAGCTTCTTCCAAGAGACCCAGTACTTC. It is translated as CASSFFQETQYF. V and J are TRBV7-9 and TRBJ2-5, with D unresolved. Trimming stripped 3 bases from V and 1 base from J, with 3 bases between. Germline CDR1 and CDR2: SEHNR and FQNEAQ (reference sequence). CDR3 length equals 12 residues.

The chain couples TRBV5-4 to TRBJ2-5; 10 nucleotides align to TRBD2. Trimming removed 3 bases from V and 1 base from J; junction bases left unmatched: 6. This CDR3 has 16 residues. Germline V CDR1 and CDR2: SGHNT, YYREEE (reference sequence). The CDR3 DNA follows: TGTGCCAGCAGCTACGGACTAGCGGAACTCCAAGAGACCCAGTACTTC. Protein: CASSYGLAELQETQYF.

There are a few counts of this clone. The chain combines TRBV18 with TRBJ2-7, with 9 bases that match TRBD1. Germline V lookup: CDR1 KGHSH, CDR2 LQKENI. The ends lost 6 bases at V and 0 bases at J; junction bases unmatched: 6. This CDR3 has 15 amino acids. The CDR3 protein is CASSLGQGSSYEQYV. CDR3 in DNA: TGTGCCAGCTCCCTCGGACAGGGGTCCTCCTACGAGCAGTACGTC.

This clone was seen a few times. The CDR3 reads CASSPDRTFYGYTF. The DNA for the CDR3 is TGTGCCAGCAGCCCCGACAGGACTTTCTATGGCTACACCTTC. The chain uses TRBV28 and TRBJ1-2, with D possibly being TRBD1 (6 bases). The germline V and J ends were trimmed by 6 bases and 4 bases, with 15 bases remaining between them. Germline CDR1 reads MDHEN; CDR2 reads SYDVKM. The CDR3 length is 14 residues.

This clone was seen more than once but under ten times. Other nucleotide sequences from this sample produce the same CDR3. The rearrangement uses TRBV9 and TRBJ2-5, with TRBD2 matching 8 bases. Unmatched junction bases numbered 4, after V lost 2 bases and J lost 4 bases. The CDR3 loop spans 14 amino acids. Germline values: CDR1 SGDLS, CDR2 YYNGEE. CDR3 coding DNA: TGTGCCAGCAGCGTTAGGCTAGCGGGAGAGACCCAGTACTTC. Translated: CASSVRLAGETQYF.

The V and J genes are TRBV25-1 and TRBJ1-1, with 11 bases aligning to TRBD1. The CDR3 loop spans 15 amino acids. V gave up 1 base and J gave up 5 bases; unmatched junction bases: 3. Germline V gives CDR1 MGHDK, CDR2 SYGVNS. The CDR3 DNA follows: TGTGCCAGCAGTGAATTAGGGACAGGGGGGACTGAAGCTTTCTTT. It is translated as CASSELGTGGTEAFF.